The 23 T cell receptor beta chains given below trace back to one sample, sequenced in a study of OX40 agonist ivuxolimab in advanced cancers. The table came from immunoSEQ multiplex PCR; TCRdb's copy has only in-frame clones and leaves some out. The repertoire has 40,000 to 60,000 clones, less than 85% of them found once; the top ten carry roughly 22%. The specimen was CD4+ or CD8+ T cells sorted from blood, collected in a trial of the OX40 agonist ivuxolimab. These receptors were taken from an adult with an advanced solid tumor such as melanoma, head and neck, liver or kidney cancer.

The chain joins TRBV4-3 to TRBJ1-5, with D possibly matching TRBD1 (5 bases). The CDR3 contains 15 residues. Germline V gene sequence: CDR1 LGHNA, CDR2 YSLEER. V lost 0 bases, J lost 4 bases, and 10 bases lay in between. DNA of the CDR3: TGCGCCAGCAGCCAAGACGCTCAGGGAAATCAGCCCCAGCATTTT. Residues: CASSQDAQGNQPQHF.

The chain recombines TRBV27 with TRBJ1-5, with D hard to call. This CDR3 spans 16 amino acids. V was clipped by 6 bases and J by 0 bases, with 15 bases between them. Germline assignment: CDR1 MNHEY and CDR2 SMNVEV (reference sequence). The CDR3 here is CASRQGQTLSNQPQHF. The CDR3 nucleotides read TGTGCCAGCAGGCAAGGGCAGACGCTTAGCAATCAGCCCCAGCATTTT.

The chain links TRBV5-1 to TRBJ2-7, with D perhaps given as TRBD1 or TRBD2 (5 bases each). The CDR3 has 14 residues. V lost 0 bases and J 3 bases, leaving 10 bases between the germline ends. Germline values: CDR1 SGHRS, CDR2 YFSETQ. In nucleotides, the CDR3 is TGCGCCAGCAGCTTGGGGGGGATGAACTACGAGCAGTACTTC. Encoded protein: CASSLGGMNYEQYF.

The rearrangement uses TRBV27 and TRBJ1-5; 7 bases are shared with TRBD1. CDR1 is MNHEY, CDR2 SMNVEV, per germline (reference sequence). CDR3 length equals 15 residues. V gave up 5 bases and J gave up 7 bases; unmatched junction bases: 11. CDR3 amino acids: CASSTTTGFGQPQHF. CDR3 nucleotides: TGTGCCAGCAGTACAACGACAGGGTTCGGGCAGCCCCAGCATTTT.

The V and J genes are TRBV5-4 and TRBJ2-7; D is uncertain. The V gene lost 8 bases and the J gene lost 0 bases, with 12 bases spanning the gap. There are 13 residues in the CDR3. Germline loops: CDR1 SGHNT, CDR2 YYREEE (reference sequence). The CDR3 region has the DNA TGTGCCAGTAAGACGTTAAGCTCCTACGAGCAGTACTTC. Translation gives CASKTLSSYEQYF.

J is TRBJ1-4 and V is TRBV10-3; D remains unclear. Looked up from germline, CDR1 is ENHRY and CDR2 is SYGVKD. The CDR3 contains 16 residues. Trimming shortened V by 0 bases and J by 6 bases, and 14 bases separated the two germline ends. The CDR3 loop is CAISESKGRGHEKLFF. CDR3 bases: TGTGCCATCAGTGAGTCTAAGGGTCGAGGGCATGAAAAACTGTTTTTT.

This rearrangement joins TRBV7-9 to TRBJ1-2; D is ambiguous. Trimming cost V 8 bases and J 3 bases, with 7 bases left between them. The CDR3 spans 11 residues. The germline CDR1 and CDR2 sequences are SEHNR and FQNEAQ (reference sequence). The CDR3 sequence is CASSPDYGYTF. CDR3 coding DNA: TGTGCCAGCTCTCCCGACTATGGCTACACCTTC. The full variable domain, completed using reference TRBV7-9 and TRBJ1-2, is DTGVSQNPRHKITKRGQNVTFRCDPISEHNRLYWYRQTLGQGPEFLTYFQNEAQLEKSRLLSDRFSAERPKGSFSTLEIQRTEQGDSAMYLCASSPDYGYTFGSGTRLTVV.

The chain links TRBV9 to TRBJ2-7, with D hard to call. The CDR3 spans 15 residues. CDR1 is SGDLS, CDR2 YYNGEE, per germline. V lost 4 bases, J lost 4 bases, and 18 bases lay in between. CDR3 sequence reads: CASSPSGEGNYEQYV. The CDR3 coding sequence is TGTGCCAGCAGCCCGAGTGGGGAAGGGAATTACGAGCAGTACGTC.

The genes are TRBV5-1 and TRBJ2-3, with D tentatively TRBD1 or TRBD2 (6 bases each). The germline CDR1 and CDR2 sequences are SGHRS and YFSETQ. Trimming stripped 5 bases from V and 4 bases from J, with 11 bases between. The CDR3 contains 13 residues. The CDR3 DNA reads as TGCGCCAGCAGGGGGGGCCGAGCAGATACGCAGTATTTT. It is translated as CASRGGRADTQYF.

This clone was picked up one time. The chain has TRBV5-4 and TRBJ2-2; D is perhaps TRBD1 or TRBD2 (6 bases each). Looked up from germline, CDR1 is SGHNT and CDR2 is YYREEE (reference sequence). CDR3 length: 15 residues. The V end was cut by 6 bases, the J end by 5 bases, with 17 bases between. CDR3: CASNEEGGKTGELFF. The CDR3 DNA reads TGTGCCAGCAATGAAGAGGGGGGAAAGACCGGGGAGCTGTTTTTT.

For the CDR3, the DNA is TGCGCCAGCAGCCAAGTTGGTGGGTACGAGCAGTACTTC. It translates to CASSQVGGYEQYF. The chain employs TRBV4-1 and TRBJ2-7; no reliable D call. The length of the CDR3 is 13 residues. The germline CDR1 and CDR2 sequences are MGHRA and YSYEKL. Trimming pared 1 base from V and 4 bases from J, leaving 8 bases between.

The V call is TRBV2, the J call TRBJ1-1; D gene uncertain. The V gene's germline CDR1 is SNHLY and CDR2 FYNNEI. The CDR3 has 10 amino acids. V was clipped by 6 bases and J by 11 bases, with 10 bases between them. CDR3 nucleotides: TGTGCCAGCAGAGGGTTAGATGCTTTCTTT. Its translation: CASRGLDAFF. The variable domain in full, with the rest retrieved from reference TRBV2 and TRBJ1-1, is EPEVTQTPSHQVTQMGQEVILRCVPISNHLYFYWYRQILGQKVEFLVSFYNNEISEKSEIFDDQFSVERPDGSNFTLKIRSTKLEDSAMYFCASRGLDAFFGQGTRLTVV.

This clone was counted once. The chain uses TRBV5-1 and TRBJ2-2, with 8 bases identical to TRBD1. Germline CDR1 SGHRS, CDR2 YFSETQ. The CDR3 consists of 14 residues. V was pared by 5 bases and J by 5 bases, with 5 bases of the junction left unmatched. CDR3 sequence: CASRPTGDTGELFF. CDR3 nucleotide sequence: TGCGCCAGCAGACCGACAGGGGATACCGGGGAGCTGTTTTTT.

The V and J genes are TRBV4-3 and TRBJ2-2; no reliable D call. The CDR3 spans 14 residues. Per the germline V gene, CDR1 is LGHNA and CDR2 is YSLEER. The ends were cut back, 0 bases at V and 3 bases at J, with 5 bases in the middle. The CDR3 sequence: CASSQEWDTGELFF. Here the CDR3 DNA reads TGCGCCAGCAGCCAAGAATGGGACACCGGGGAGCTGTTTTTT.

The rearrangement links TRBV7-2 to TRBJ1-1; D is unresolved. The CDR3 has 13 residues. CDR1 SGHTA and CDR2 FQGNSA come from the germline V gene. The V gene lost 0 bases and the J gene lost 8 bases, with 10 bases spanning the gap. This chain's CDR3 is CASSLADGSEAFF. CDR3 nucleotide sequence: TGTGCCAGCAGCTTAGCGGACGGGTCCGAAGCTTTCTTT.

This chain joins TRBV7-2 and TRBJ2-1; 9 positions agree with TRBD1. CDR3 length equals 15 residues. With V trimmed by 1 base and J by 9 bases, 7 bases remained unmatched. CDR1 is SGHTA, CDR2 FQGNSA, per germline. The CDR3 nucleotides read TGTGCCAGCAGCTTAGAACAGGGGGCGTACCTTGAGCAGTTCTTC. This sequence encodes CASSLEQGAYLEQFF.

The chain is built from TRBV5-6 and TRBJ1-4; D is unclear. Germline V gene data show CDR1 as SGHDT and CDR2 as YYEEEE. The CDR3 has 15 residues. V was clipped by 0 bases and J by 0 bases, with 6 bases between them. CDR3 protein: CASSLEIATNEKLFF. CDR3 in DNA: TGTGCCAGCAGCTTGGAAATTGCAACTAATGAAAAACTGTTTTTT.

This chain joins TRBV9 and TRBJ1-5, with a weak D call TRBD1 (5 bases). Looked up from germline, CDR1 is SGDLS and CDR2 is YYNGEE. Trimming left V 8 bases short and J 0 bases short, with 18 bases between. The CDR3 spans 16 residues. Written as DNA, the CDR3 is TGTGCCAGTACCCAAACGGGGGGAAATAGCAATCAGCCCCAGCATTTT. It yields the protein CASTQTGGNSNQPQHF.

In DNA, the CDR3 is TGTGCCAGCAGCAGGGGGCGATCTTCCTACGAGCAGTACTTC. Residues: CASSRGRSSYEQYF. The chain combines TRBV5-6 with TRBJ2-7; TRBD1 agrees at 7 bases. The trim removed 4 bases at V and 1 base at J, leaving 5 bases unmatched. CDR3 size: 14 residues. In germline, CDR1 is SGHDT, CDR2 YYEEEE.

The rearrangement links TRBV4-1 to TRBJ2-5; D is ambiguous. Germline V CDR1 and CDR2: MGHRA, YSYEKL. The CDR3 totals 15 residues. V lost 1 base, J lost 1 base, and 10 bases lay in between. The DNA of the CDR3 is TGCGCCAGCAGCCAAGGTGGTGGATTCCAAGAGACCCAGTACTTC. Amino acid sequence: CASSQGGGFQETQYF.

The chain couples TRBV7-2 to TRBJ2-7; D might be TRBD2 (6 bases). CDR3 length: 15 residues. V dropped 0 bases and J dropped 6 bases, with 15 bases sitting between them. CDR1 SGHTA and CDR2 FQGNSA come from the germline V gene. The CDR3 here is CASSLAGQGGLEQYF. The CDR3 nucleotides are TGTGCCAGCAGCTTAGCGGGCCAGGGAGGTCTCGAGCAGTACTTC.

The chain uses TRBV2 and TRBJ2-5; 8 bases are shared with TRBD1. The length of the CDR3 is 12 residues. V lost 8 bases to trimming and J lost 3 bases; unmatched junction nucleotides: 2. Per the germline V gene, CDR1 is SNHLY and CDR2 is FYNNEI. The CDR3 bases are TGTGCCAGCCTGGACAGGGAAGAGACCCAGTACTTC. Amino acids: CASLDREETQYF.

The CDR3 sequence is CASRAGWNTEAFF. CDR3 in DNA: TGTGCCAGTAGGGCAGGGTGGAACACTGAAGCTTTCTTT. V gene TRBV19 combines with J gene TRBJ1-1, with D tentatively TRBD1 (5 bases). The V gene's germline CDR1 is LNHDA and CDR2 SQIVND (reference sequence). V lost 6 bases and J lost 1, with 9 bases in between. CDR3 length equals 13 residues.